The 5 T cell receptor beta chains below all came from one sample that was sequenced in a study of CD8+ T cells in alopecia areata (dated by TCRdb to the late 2010s). The time point label, as the study defines it: roughly 26 weeks on oral tofacitinib. The treatment or condition label of this sample denotes: oral pan-JAK inhibitor, 5-10 mg twice daily. Libraries were constructed by the immunoSEQ multiplex PCR assay. To provide template for TCR sequencing, every sample had RNA extracted and reverse transcribed into cDNA. Entries here come from immuneACCESS through TCRdb and include only in-frame sequences with V and J called. Some clones fail to appear in such tables; in the studies checked, an unresolved V gene covers under half of the shortfall, and the cause of the remainder is unknown. The sample table holds around 290,000 clones, of which nearly 60% were seen once. About 1.8% of the sample goes to the ten largest clones.

Sequencing used CD4+ T cells sorted from blood, obtained at week 24, from a patient treated with tofacitinib. These receptors were collected from a human donor with alopecia areata.

V and J are TRBV27 and TRBJ1-3, with unresolved D. This CDR3 region has 14 residues. Trimming took 4 bases from V and 2 from J, leaving 9 bases between them. The V gene's germline CDR1 is MNHEY and CDR2 SMNVEV (reference sequence). The CDR3 sequence is CASSSWGTGNTIYF. CDR3 DNA sequence: TGTGCCAGCAGTTCTTGGGGTACTGGAAACACCATATATTTT.

This chain joins TRBV7-9 and TRBJ1-1; D not resolved. The V end lost 6 bases, the J end lost 4 bases, and 12 bases lay between the germline ends. The CDR3 runs 13 residues. In germline, CDR1 is SEHNR, CDR2 FQNEAQ (reference sequence). For the CDR3, the DNA is TGTGCCAGCAGGAGAGTGGAGGGCACTGAAGCTTTCTTT. This sequence encodes CASRRVEGTEAFF.

The gene calls are TRBV2 and TRBJ2-1; no firm D call. This CDR3 region has 11 residues. CDR1 is SNHLY, CDR2 FYNNEI, per germline. Trimming shortened V by 3 bases and J by 7 bases, and 4 bases separated the two germline ends. CDR3 in DNA: TGTGCCAGCAGTGAGAGAAATGAGCAGTTCTTC. This translates into CASSERNEQFF.

The gene calls are TRBV7-2 and TRBJ2-5; D might be TRBD2 (5 bases). CDR1 SGHTA and CDR2 FQGNSA come from the germline V gene. CDR3 length: 14 residues. With 0 bases removed from V and 7 bases from J, the gap between germline ends came to 12 bases. The CDR3 loop reads CASSLASERRTQYF. CDR3 nucleotide sequence: TGTGCCAGCAGCTTAGCTAGCGAGCGACGGACCCAGTACTTC.

The V gene is TRBV14, the J gene TRBJ2-7; D possibly corresponds to TRBD1 (7 bases). Germline V gene lookup returns CDR1 SGHDN and CDR2 FVKESK. V was cut by 3 bases and J by 3 bases, with 21 bases left in between. The CDR3 covers 17 residues. DNA for the CDR3: TGTGCCAGCAGCCAGGCCGTCAGGGGGGCGCGAAGCTACGAGCAGTACTTC. This codes for CASSQAVRGARSYEQYF.